This TCR beta chain is drawn from a study of T cells in Graves' hyperthyroidism and ophthalmopathy. For the study at large: Peripheral blood was collected at initial diagnosis, before any treatment.

Study-wide findings and caveats: Blood also contained most expanded thyroid clonotypes above 0.001.

Disease lasting under 3 months, a NOSPECS grade of at least 4, and a Clinical Activity Score of at least 3 were features of the ophthalmopathy patients. Amplification yielded TCR beta CDR3 regions, with RNA transcripts as the source. TCR CDR3 regions were first amplified by RT-PCR with HTBI primers. TCRdb recomputed calls from the multiplex PCR reads with MiXCR, one row per CDR3 protein. This sample has around 600,000 distinct CDR3 sequences; 13% to 15% occur once, and the top ten carry around 12%. This clonotype occurred many times. The target antigen is unknown. The V and J ends lost 7 bases and 9 bases respectively, with 16 bases between them. Germline-derived CDR1 and CDR2 are MDHEN and SYDVKM. The CDR3 runs to 14 residues.

The receptor comes from a woman in her forties or fifties with Graves' ophthalmopathy. The chain carries TRBV28 and TRBJ1-6; D is possibly TRBD1 (6 bases). Source material: blood. CDR3 sequence reads: CASILSEGGSPLHF. The DNA of the CDR3 is TGTGCCAGCATCTTAAGTGAGGGGGGTTCACCCCTCCACTTT.